The clone carrying this TCR beta chain has just one count. These data are taken from a study of blood T cell repertoires in COVID-19. Study-wide background: PBMCs, B-cell-depleted T cells, or T cells provided the cDNA or gDNA that made up the material.

In the source study's methods: Amplification of reference gene primers provided the estimated nucleated cell counts. Measured with immunoSEQ multiplex PCR; TCRdb has only the in-frame clones, and not every one. The DNA gave D and trimming, while V, J and clone size come from that table. The table records roughly 40,000 clones, 70% to 90% of them present only once. The CDR3 length is 15 residues. The germline V gene has CDR1 SGHTA and CDR2 FQGNSA. Trimming stripped 3 bases from V and 1 base from J, with 12 bases between. The chain joins TRBV7-2 to TRBJ1-1; D not certain. The sequence was collected from a human donor in a cohort sampled during active COVID-19. The sequenced sample was peripheral blood. CDR3 loop: CASSLRRGGNTEAFF. CDR3 nucleotide sequence: TGTGCCAGCAGCTTGAGGCGGGGAGGGAACACTGAAGCTTTCTTT.